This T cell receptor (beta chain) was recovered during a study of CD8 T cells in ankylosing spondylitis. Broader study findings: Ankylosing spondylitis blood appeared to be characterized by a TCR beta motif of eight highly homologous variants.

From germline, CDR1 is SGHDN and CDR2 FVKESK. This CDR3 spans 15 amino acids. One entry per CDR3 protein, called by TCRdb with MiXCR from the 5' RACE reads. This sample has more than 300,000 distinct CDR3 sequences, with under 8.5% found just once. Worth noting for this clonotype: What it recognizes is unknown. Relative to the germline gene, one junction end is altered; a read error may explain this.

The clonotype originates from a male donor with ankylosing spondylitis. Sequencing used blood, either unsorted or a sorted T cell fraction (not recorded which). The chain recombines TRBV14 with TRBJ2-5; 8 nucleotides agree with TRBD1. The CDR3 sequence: CASSHLDRDQETQYF. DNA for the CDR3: TGTGCCAGCAGCCACCTGGACAGGGACCAGGAGACCCAGTACTTC.